This TCR beta chain was obtained from a study of blood T cell repertoires in COVID-19. Study in general: The United States, Italy and Spain supplied acute and convalescent COVID-19 samples. PBMCs, B-cell-depleted T cells, or T cells provided the cDNA or gDNA that made up the material.

How the authors handled the data: It was from reference gene primer amplification that nucleated cell counts were estimated. Sequenced by immunoSEQ multiplex PCR; TCRdb stores in-frame clones only, minus some. V, J and clone size reflect that table, while D and trimming were determined from the DNA. The sample lists over 450,000 clones, 85% to 90% occurring once. While infection was still active, Seattle patients were enrolled and then followed longitudinally. The sequencing sample was made of peripheral blood. This clonotype was sampled from a woman aged 45 to 65 with COVID-19, enrolled during active disease.

The CDR3 bases are TGTGCCAGCTCAGAGGGTCTGAACACTGAAGCTTTCTTT. Translation: CASSEGLNTEAFF. This chain joins TRBV18 and TRBJ1-1, with no clear D. Germline loops: CDR1 KGHSH, CDR2 LQKENI. The V end lost 5 bases, the J end lost 0 bases, and 7 bases lay between the germline ends. CDR3 length: 13 residues.